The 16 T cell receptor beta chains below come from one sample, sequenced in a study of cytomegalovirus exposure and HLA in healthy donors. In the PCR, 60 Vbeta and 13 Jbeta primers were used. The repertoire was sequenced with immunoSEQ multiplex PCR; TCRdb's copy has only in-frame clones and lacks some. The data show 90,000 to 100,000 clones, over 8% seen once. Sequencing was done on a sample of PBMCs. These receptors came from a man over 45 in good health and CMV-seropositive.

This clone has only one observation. The chain's CDR3 is CASSPIGGGNEKLFF. CDR3 coding DNA: TGCGCCAGCAGCCCAATTGGGGGGGGGAATGAAAAACTGTTTTTT. The rearrangement uses TRBV5-1 and TRBJ1-4, with a weak D call TRBD1 (5 bases). CDR3 length equals 15 residues. The V gene's germline CDR1 is SGHRS and CDR2 YFSETQ. V was clipped by 4 bases and J by 5 bases, with 15 bases between them.

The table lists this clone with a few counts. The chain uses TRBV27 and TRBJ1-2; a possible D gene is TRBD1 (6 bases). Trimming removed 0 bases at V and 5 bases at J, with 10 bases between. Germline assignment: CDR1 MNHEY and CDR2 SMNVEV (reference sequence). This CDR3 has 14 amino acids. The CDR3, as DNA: TGTGCCAGCAGTTTATCACGGACAGATTATGGCTACACCTTC. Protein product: CASSLSRTDYGYTF.

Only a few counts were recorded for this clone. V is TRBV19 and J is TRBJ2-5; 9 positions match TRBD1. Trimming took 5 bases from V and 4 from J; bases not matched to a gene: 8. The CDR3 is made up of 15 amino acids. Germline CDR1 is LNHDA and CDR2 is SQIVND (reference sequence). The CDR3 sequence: CASSSPGQGRETQYF. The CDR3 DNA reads TGTGCCAGTAGTTCACCGGGACAGGGTCGAGAGACCCAGTACTTC.

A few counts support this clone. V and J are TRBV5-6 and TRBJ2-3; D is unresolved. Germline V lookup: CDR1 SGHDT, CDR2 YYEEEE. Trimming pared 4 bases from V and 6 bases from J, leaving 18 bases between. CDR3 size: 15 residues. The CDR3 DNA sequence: TGTGCCAGCAGCCTATTGGCGGCCCCGAGGGATACGCAGTATTTT. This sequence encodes CASSLLAAPRDTQYF.

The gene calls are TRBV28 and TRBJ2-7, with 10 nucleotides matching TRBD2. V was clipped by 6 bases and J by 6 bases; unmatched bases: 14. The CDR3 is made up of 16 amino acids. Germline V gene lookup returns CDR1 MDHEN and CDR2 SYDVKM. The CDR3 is CASSSQSGRALGEQYF. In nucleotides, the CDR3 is TGTGCCAGCAGCTCTCAAAGCGGGAGGGCCTTGGGCGAGCAGTACTTC.

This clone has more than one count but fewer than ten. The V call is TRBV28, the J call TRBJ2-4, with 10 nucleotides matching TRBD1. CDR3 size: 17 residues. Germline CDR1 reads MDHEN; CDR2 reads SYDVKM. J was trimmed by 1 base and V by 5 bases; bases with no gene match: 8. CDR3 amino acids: CASSPNGQGEAKNIQYF. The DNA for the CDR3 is TGTGCCAGCAGTCCAAATGGACAGGGGGAGGCCAAAAACATTCAGTACTTC.

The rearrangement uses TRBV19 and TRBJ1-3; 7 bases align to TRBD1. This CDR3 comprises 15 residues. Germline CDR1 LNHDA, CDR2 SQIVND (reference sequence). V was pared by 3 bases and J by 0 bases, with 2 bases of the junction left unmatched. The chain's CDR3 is CASSMGQNSGNTIYF. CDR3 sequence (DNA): TGTGCCAGTAGTATGGGACAGAACTCTGGAAACACCATATATTTT.

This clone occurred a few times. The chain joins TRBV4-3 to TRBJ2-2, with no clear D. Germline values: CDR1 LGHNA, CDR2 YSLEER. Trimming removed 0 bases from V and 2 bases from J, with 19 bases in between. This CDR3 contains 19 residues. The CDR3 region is CASSQEAATSGFNTGELFF. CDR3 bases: TGCGCCAGCAGCCAAGAGGCCGCGACATCAGGTTTTAACACCGGGGAGCTGTTTTTT.

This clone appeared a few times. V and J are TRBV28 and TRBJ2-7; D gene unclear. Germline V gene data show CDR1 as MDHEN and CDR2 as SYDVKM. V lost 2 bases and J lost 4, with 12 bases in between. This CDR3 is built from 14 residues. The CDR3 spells CASSLAAPEYEQYF. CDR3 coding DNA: TGTGCCAGCAGTTTAGCGGCTCCGGAATACGAGCAGTACTTC.

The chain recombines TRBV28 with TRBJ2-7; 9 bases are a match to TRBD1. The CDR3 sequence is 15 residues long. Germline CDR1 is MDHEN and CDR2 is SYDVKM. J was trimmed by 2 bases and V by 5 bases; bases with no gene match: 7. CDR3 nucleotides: TGTGCCAGCAGTGGCGGGACAGGGCGAACCTACGAGCAGTACTTC. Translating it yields CASSGGTGRTYEQYF.

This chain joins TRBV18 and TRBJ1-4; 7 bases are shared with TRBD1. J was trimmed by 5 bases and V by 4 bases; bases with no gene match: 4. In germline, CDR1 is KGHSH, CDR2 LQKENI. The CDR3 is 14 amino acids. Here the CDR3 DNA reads TGTGCCAGCTCACAAGTGACAGGGAATGAAAAACTGTTTTTT. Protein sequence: CASSQVTGNEKLFF.

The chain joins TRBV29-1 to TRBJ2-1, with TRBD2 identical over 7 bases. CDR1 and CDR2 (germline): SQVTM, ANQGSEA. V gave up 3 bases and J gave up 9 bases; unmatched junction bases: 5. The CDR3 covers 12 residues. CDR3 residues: CSVEGGRGEQFF. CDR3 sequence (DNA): TGCAGCGTTGAGGGAGGGAGAGGTGAGCAGTTCTTC.

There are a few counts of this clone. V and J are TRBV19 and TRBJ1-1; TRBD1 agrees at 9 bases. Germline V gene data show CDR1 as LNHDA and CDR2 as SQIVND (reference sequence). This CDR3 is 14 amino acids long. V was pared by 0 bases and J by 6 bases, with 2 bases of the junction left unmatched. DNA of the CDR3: TGTGCCAGTAGTATAGATGGGACAGGGCCTGAAGCTTTCTTT. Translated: CASSIDGTGPEAFF.

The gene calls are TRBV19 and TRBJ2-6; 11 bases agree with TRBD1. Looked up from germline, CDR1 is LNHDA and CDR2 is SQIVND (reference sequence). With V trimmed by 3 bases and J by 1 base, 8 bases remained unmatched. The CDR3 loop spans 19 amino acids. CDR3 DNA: TGTGCCAGTAGTATTCAATTAGGACAGGGGGCGTCTGGGGCCAACGTCCTGACTTTC. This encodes CASSIQLGQGASGANVLTF.

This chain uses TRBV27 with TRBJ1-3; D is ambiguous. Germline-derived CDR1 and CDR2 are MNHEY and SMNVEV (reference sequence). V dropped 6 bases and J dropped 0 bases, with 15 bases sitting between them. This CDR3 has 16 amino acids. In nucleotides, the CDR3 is TGTGCCAGCAGGGCCACGGGAGGCTTCTCTGGAAACACCATATATTTT. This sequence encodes CASRATGGFSGNTIYF.

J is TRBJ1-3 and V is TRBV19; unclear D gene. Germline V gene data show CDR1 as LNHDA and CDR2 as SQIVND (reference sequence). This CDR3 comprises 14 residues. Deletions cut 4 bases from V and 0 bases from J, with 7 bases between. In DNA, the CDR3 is TGTGCCAGTAGTAAAGACCACTCTGGAAACACCATATATTTT. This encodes CASSKDHSGNTIYF.